This entry concerns a single T cell receptor (beta chain). No antigen is known for it. The source of the sample is a study of shared clonotypes between healthy human individuals. At the level of the study: Donors had three CD4 naive, three CD4 memory, two CD8 naive and one CD8 memory plate apiece. Whole-study findings and limits: Rarefaction showed sorted-subset sequencing was incomplete despite large depth.

Produced via immunoSEQ multiplex PCR; TCRdb's table is partial and in-frame only. The sample lists around 2.5 million clones; more than 85% were seen once. The sample taken for sequencing was naive CD4+ T cells from PBMCs. Subset reported: CD45RA+ positively selected. The clonotype comes from a man between 18 and 29 years old in good health. Some clones in this sample may be carry-over from other donors' samples.

This chain's CDR3 is CASHRVNTGELFF. Written as DNA, the CDR3 is TGTGCCTCCCACAGGGTGAACACCGGGGAGCTGTTTTTT. The genes are TRBV2 and TRBJ2-2, with D perhaps TRBD1 (6 bases). Germline CDR1 and CDR2: SNHLY and FYNNEI. The CDR3 is 13 amino acids. Trimming removed 11 bases from V and 1 base from J, with 11 bases in between.